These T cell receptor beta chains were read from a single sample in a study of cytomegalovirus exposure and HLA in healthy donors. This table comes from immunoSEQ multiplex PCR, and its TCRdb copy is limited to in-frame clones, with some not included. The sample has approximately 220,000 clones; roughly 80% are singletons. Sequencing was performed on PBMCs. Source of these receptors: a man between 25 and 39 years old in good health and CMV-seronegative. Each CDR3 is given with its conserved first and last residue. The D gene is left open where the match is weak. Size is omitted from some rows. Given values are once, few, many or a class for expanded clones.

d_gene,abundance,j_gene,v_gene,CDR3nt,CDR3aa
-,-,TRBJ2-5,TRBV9,TGTGCCAGCAGCGTACAGGGCAGCCCCCAAGAGACCCAGTACTTC,CASSVQGSPQETQYF
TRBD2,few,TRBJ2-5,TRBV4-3,TGCGCCAGCAGCCAAGACTGGGGGACCCTAGCGGGGGAGCAAGAGACCCAGTACTTC,CASSQDWGTLAGEQETQYF
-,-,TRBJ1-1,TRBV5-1,TGCGCCAGCAGCGCCGGGACATTTACCCATATAAACACTGAAGCTTTCTTT,CASSAGTFTHINTEAFF
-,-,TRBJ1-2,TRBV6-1,TGTGCCAGCACGACGGGGGGAAGGTCTAACTATGGCTACACCTTC,CASTTGGRSNYGYTF
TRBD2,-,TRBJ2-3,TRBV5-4,TGTGCCAGCAGCTCGGGACTAGCGGGGGGGCAAAATACGCAGTATTTT,CASSSGLAGGQNTQYF
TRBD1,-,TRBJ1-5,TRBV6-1,TGTGCCAGCAGTTTCGGACAGGGGCGACAGCCCCAGCATTTT,CASSFGQGRQPQHF
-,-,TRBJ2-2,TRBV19,TGTGCCAGTAGTCCCCGTGTGATCGGGAACACCGGGGAGCTGTTTTTT,CASSPRVIGNTGELFF
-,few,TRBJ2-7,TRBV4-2,TGTGCCAGCAGCCCCGATCACCCGACTAGTGGAGAGCAGTACTTC,CASSPDHPTSGEQYF
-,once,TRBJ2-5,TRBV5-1,TGCGCCAGCAGCTTGGGGTCTGCGGTCCCACAACCCAAAGAGACCCAGTACTTC,CASSLGSAVPQPKETQYF
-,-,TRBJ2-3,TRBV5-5,TGTGCCAGCAGCGCCGGGGGCACAGATACGCAGTATTTT,CASSAGGTDTQYF
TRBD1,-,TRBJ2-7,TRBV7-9,TGTGCCAGCAGCTTAGTCGGGACAGGAACCTACGAGCAGTACTTC,CASSLVGTGTYEQYF
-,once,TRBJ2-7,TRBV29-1,TGCAGCGTAGACACGGGAAGCTCCTACGAGCAGTACTTC,CSVDTGSSYEQYF
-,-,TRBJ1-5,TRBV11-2,TGTGCCAGCAGCTTGGAACAGGATAATCAGCCCCAGCATTTT,CASSLEQDNQPQHF
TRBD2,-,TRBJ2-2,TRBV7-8,TGTGCCAGCAACCTAGCGGGGGGGAACACCGGGGAGCTGTTTTTT,CASNLAGGNTGELFF
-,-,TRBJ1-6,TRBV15,TGTGCCACCAGCAGGGAGTGGGACCAACAGGGTTCACCCCTCCACTTT,CATSREWDQQGSPLHF
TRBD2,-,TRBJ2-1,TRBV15,TGTGCCACCAGCAGAGCGGCCCGGAAGCGGGGGGAAGATGAGCAGTTCTTC,CATSRAARKRGEDEQFF
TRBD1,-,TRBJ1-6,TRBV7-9,TGTGCCAGCAGCAACTCGGACAGGGGGCTTAGTAATTCACCCCTCCACTTT,CASSNSDRGLSNSPLHF
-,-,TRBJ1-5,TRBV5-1,TGCGCCAGCGGCTCAGGACAAAATAGCAATCAGCCCCAGCATTTT,CASGSGQNSNQPQHF
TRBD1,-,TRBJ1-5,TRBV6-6,TGTGCCAGCAGTTCCACGACAGGGGGAAGTGAGCCCCAGCATTTT,CASSSTTGGSEPQHF
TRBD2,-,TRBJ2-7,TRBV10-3,TGTGCCATCAGTGGCGGGGGGAACGAGCAGTACTTC,CAISGGGNEQYF
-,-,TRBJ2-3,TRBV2,TGTGCCAGCAGAGAATTGGGGCTTGGAGATACGCAGTATTTT,CASRELGLGDTQYF
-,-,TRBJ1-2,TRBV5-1,TGCGCCAGCAGCGAGTCCGGCGGCGGCTACACCTTC,CASSESGGGYTF
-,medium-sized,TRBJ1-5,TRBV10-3,TGTGCCATCAGTGAGTGGCGGAATCAGCCCCAGCATTTT,CAISEWRNQPQHF
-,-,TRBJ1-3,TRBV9,TGTGCCAGCAGCGTAGCGGCAGGTAGCGGTACCTCTGGAAACACCATATATTTT,CASSVAAGSGTSGNTIYF
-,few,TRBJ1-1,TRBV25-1,TGTGCCAGCAGTCTGACTATCCCCAACACTGAAGCTTTCTTT,CASSLTIPNTEAFF
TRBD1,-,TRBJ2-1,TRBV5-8,TGTGCCAGCAGCACAGGGACAGGGGGCAACTACAATGAGCAGTTCTTC,CASSTGTGGNYNEQFF
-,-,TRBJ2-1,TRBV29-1,TGCAGCGTTGGGGGGACAAATTACAATGAGCAGTTCTTC,CSVGGTNYNEQFF
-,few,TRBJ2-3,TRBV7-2,TGTGCCAGCAGCGGGGCGGATACGCAGTATTTT,CASSGADTQYF
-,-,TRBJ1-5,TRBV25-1,TGTGCCAGCAGTGGGCGGGGGGCCCTAAGTCAGCCCCAGCATTTT,CASSGRGALSQPQHF
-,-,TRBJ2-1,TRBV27,TGTGCCAGCAGGCTGGATTACAGCTCCTACAATGAGCAGTTCTTC,CASRLDYSSYNEQFF
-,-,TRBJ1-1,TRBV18,TGTGCCAGCTCACCCTTAATTACAGGGAAAGGGAACACTGAAGCTTTCTTT,CASSPLITGKGNTEAFF
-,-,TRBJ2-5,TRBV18,TGTGCCAGCTCGCCGTTAGCGGCCGGTGCGGAGACCCAGTACTTC,CASSPLAAGAETQYF
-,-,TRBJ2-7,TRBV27,TGTGCCAGCAGTTTAGCCGGGGTACGACACGAGCAGTACTTC,CASSLAGVRHEQYF
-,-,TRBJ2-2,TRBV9,TGTGCCAGCAGCGCGACTCCCACGAACACCGGGGAGCTGTTTTTT,CASSATPTNTGELFF
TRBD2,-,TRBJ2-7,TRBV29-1,TGCAGCGCGGGGGGGCGGGGGAGCTCCTACGAGCAGTACTTC,CSAGGRGSSYEQYF
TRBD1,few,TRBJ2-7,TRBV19,TGTGCCAGTAAACCATCCGGGACAGGGGTCTACGAGCAGTACTTC,CASKPSGTGVYEQYF
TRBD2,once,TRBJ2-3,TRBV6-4,TGTGCCAGCAGTGCCCGGGGTAGCGGGCGGGATACGCAGTATTTT,CASSARGSGRDTQYF